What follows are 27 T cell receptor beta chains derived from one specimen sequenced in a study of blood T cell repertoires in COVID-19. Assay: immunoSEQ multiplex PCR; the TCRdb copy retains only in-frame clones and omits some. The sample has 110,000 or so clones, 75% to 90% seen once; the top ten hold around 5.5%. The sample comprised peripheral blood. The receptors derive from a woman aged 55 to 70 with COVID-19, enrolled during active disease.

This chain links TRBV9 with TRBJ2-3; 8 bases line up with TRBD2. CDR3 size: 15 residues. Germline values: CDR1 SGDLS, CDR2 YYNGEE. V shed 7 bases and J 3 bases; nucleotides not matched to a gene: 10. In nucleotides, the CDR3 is TGTGCCAGCGGAATCGGGGCTAGCGGGACAGATACGCAGTATTTT. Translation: CASGIGASGTDTQYF. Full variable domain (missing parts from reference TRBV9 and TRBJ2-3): DSGVTQTPKHLITATGQRVTLRCSPRSGDLSVYWYQQSLDQGLQFLIQYYNGEERAKGNILERFSAQQFPDLHSELNLSSLELGDSALYFCASGIGASGTDTQYFGPGTRLTVL.

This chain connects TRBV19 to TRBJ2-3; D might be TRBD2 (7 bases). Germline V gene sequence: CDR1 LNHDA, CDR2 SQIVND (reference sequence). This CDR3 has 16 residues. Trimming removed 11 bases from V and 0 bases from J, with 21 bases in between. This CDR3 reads CASNRGGALSTDTQYF. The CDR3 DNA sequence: TGTGCCTCTAACCGAGGGGGGGCACTTAGCACAGATACGCAGTATTTT.

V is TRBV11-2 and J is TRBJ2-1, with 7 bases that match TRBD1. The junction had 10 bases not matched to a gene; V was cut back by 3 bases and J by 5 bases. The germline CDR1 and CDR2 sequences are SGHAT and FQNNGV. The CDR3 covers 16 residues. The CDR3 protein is CASSLVRDRVDNEQFF. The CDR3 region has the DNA TGTGCCAGCAGCTTGGTCCGTGACAGGGTCGACAATGAGCAGTTCTTC.

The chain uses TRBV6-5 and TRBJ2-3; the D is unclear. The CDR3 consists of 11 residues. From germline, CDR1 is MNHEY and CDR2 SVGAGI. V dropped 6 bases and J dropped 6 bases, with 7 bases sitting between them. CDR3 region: CASRATDTQYF. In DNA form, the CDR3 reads TGTGCCAGCAGGGCCACGGATACGCAGTATTTT.

Here the CDR3 DNA reads TGCGCCAGCAGCCCTAGAGGGGACAAGCGGTATGGCTACACCTTC. Protein: CASSPRGDKRYGYTF. The chain combines TRBV5-1 with TRBJ1-2; TRBD1 is a possible D gene (6 bases). The CDR3 totals 15 residues. V was trimmed by 4 bases and J by 5 bases, leaving 18 bases between them. CDR1 and CDR2 (germline): SGHRS, YFSETQ.

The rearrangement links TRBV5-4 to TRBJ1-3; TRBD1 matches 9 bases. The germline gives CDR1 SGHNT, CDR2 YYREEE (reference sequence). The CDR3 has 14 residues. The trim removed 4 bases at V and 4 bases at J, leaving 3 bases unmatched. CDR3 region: CASSLGTGGNTIYF. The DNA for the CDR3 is TGTGCCAGCAGCCTAGGGACAGGGGGAAACACCATATATTTT. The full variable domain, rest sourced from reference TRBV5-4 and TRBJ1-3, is ETGVTQSPTHLIKTRGQQVTLRCSSQSGHNTVSWYQQALGQGPQFIFQYYREEENGRGNFPPRFSGLQFPNYSSELNVNALELDDSALYLCASSLGTGGNTIYFGEGSWLTVV.

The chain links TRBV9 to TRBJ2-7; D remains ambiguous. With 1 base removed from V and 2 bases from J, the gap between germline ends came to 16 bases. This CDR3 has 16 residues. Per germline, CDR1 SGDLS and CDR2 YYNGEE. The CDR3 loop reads CASSVNLRVPTYEQYF. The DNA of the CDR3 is TGTGCCAGCAGCGTAAACCTACGGGTCCCCACCTACGAGCAGTACTTC.

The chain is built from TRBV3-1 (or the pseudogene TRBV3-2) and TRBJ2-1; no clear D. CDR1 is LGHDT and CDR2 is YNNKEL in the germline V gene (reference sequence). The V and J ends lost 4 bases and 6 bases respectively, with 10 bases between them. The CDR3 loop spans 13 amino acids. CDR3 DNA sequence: TGTGCCAGCAGCCCCACAAGATTCAATGAGCAGTTCTTC. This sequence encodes CASSPTRFNEQFF.

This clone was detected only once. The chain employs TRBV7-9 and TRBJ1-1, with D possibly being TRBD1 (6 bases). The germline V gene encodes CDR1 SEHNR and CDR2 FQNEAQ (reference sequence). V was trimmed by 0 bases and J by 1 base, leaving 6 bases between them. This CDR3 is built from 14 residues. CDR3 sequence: CASSLAQGNTEAFF. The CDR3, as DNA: TGTGCCAGCAGCTTAGCACAGGGGAACACTGAAGCTTTCTTT.

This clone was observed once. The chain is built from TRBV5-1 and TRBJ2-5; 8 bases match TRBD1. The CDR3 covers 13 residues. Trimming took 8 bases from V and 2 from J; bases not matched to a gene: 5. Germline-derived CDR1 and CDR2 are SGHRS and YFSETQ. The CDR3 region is CASTWDRQETQYF. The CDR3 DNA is TGCGCCAGTACTTGGGACAGGCAAGAGACCCAGTACTTC. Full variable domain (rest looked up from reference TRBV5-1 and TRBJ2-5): KAGVTQTPRYLIKTRGQQVTLSCSPISGHRSVSWYQQTPGQGLQFLFEYFSETQRNKGNFPGRFSGRQFSNSRSEMNVSTLELGDSALYLCASTWDRQETQYFGPGTRLLVL.

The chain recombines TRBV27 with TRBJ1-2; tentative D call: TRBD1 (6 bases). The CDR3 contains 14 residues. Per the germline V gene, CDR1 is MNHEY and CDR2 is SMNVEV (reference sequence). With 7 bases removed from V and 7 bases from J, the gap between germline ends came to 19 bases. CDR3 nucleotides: TGTGCCAGCAAACCAGGGGCGGATATGGGTGGCTACACCTTC. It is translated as CASKPGADMGGYTF.

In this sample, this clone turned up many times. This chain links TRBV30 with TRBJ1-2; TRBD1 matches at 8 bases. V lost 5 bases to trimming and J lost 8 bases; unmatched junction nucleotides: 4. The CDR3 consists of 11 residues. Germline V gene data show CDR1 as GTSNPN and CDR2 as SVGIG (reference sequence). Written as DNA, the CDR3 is TGTGCCTGGGGGACAGGCTCGGGCTACACCTTC. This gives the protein CAWGTGSGYTF.

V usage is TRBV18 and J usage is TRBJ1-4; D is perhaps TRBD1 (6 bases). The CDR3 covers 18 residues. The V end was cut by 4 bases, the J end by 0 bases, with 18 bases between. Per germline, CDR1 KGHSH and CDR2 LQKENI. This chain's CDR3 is CASSRVQGSQSTNEKLFF. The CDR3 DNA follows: TGTGCCAGCTCACGCGTACAGGGATCCCAATCAACTAATGAAAAACTGTTTTTT.

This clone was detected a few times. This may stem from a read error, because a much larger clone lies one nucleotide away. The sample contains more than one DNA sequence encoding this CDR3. DNA for the CDR3: TGTGCTTGGGGTTGGGGGGGGCCAGGAGGGGAACAAGAGACCCAGTACTTC. It codes for CAWGWGGPGGEQETQYF. This chain joins TRBV12-5 and TRBJ2-5; weak D call: TRBD2 (7 bases). Germline assignment: CDR1 LGHNT and CDR2 FRNRAP. The CDR3 has 17 residues. The germline V and J ends were trimmed by 11 bases and 2 bases, with 27 bases remaining between them.

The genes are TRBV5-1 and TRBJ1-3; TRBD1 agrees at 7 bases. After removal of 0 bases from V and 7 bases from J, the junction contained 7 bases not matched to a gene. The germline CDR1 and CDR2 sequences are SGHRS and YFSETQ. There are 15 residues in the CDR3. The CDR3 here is CASSLGPGGRNTIYF. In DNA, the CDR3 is TGCGCCAGCAGCTTGGGTCCAGGGGGACGGAACACCATATATTTT.

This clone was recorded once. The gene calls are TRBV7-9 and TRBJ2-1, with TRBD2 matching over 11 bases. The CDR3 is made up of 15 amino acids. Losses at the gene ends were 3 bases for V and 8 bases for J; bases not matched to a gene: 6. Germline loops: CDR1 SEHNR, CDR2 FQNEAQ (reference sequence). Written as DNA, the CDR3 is TGTGCCAGCAGCTTCCTTAGCGGGGGGGCCCATGAGCAGTTCTTC. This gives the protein CASSFLSGGAHEQFF.

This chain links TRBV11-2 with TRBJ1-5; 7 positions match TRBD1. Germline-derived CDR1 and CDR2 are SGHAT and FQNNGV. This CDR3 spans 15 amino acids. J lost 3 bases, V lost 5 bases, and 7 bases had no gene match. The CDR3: CASSPTGTVNQPQHF. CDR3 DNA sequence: TGTGCCAGCAGCCCTACAGGGACAGTCAATCAGCCCCAGCATTTT.

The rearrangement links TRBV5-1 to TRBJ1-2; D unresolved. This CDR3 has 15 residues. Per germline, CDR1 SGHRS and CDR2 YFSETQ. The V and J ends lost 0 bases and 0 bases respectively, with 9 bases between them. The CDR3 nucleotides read TGCGCCAGCAGCTTGGTTCCGGAGGCTAACTATGGCTACACCTTC. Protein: CASSLVPEANYGYTF.

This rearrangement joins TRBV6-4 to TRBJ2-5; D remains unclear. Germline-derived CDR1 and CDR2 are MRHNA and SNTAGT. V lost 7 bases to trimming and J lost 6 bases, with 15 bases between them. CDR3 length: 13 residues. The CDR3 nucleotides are TGTGCCAGCACCGCTGCTGGTTCTAAGACCCAGTACTTC. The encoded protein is CASTAAGSKTQYF.

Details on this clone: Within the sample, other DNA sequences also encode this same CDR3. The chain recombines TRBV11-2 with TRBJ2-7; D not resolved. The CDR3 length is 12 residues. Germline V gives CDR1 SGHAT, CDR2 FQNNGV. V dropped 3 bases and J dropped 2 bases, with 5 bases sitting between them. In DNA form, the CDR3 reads TGTGCCAGCAGCTTTTCCACCTACGAGCAGTACTTC. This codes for CASSFSTYEQYF. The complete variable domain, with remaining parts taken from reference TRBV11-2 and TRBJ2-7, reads EAGVAQSPRYKIIEKRQSVAFWCNPISGHATLYWYQQILGQGPKLLIQFQNNGVVDDSQLPKDRFSAERLKGVDSTLKIQPAKLEDSAVYLCASSFSTYEQYFGPGTRLTVT.

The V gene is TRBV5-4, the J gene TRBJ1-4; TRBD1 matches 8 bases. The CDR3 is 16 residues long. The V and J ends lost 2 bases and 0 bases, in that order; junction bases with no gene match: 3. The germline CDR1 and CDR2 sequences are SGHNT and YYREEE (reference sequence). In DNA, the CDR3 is TGTGCCAGCAGCTTAACAGGGGGTGCAACTAATGAAAAACTGTTTTTT. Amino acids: CASSLTGGATNEKLFF.

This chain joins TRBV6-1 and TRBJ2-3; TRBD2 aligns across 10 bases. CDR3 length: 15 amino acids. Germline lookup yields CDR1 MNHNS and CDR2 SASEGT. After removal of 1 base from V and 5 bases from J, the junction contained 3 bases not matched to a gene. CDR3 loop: CASSEGIAGGDTQYF. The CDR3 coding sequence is TGTGCCAGCAGTGAAGGAATAGCGGGGGGAGATACGCAGTATTTT.

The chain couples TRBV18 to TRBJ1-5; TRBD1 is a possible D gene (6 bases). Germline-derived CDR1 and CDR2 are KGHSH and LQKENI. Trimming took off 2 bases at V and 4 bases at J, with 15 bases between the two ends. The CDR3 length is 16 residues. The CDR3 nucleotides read TGTGCCAGCTCACCAGATTTAACAGGGAGTAATCAGCCCCAGCATTTT. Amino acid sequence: CASSPDLTGSNQPQHF.

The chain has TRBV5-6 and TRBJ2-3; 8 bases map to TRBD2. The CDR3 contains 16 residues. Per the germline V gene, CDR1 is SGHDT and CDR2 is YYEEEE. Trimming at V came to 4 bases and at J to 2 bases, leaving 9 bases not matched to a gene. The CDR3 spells CASSPTPRGATDTQYF. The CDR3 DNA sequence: TGTGCCAGCAGCCCTACACCGCGGGGGGCCACAGATACGCAGTATTTT. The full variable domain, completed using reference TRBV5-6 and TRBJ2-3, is DAGVTQSPTHLIKTRGQQVTLRCSPKSGHDTVSWYQQALGQGPQFIFQYYEEEERQRGNFPDRFSGHQFPNYSSELNVNALLLGDSALYLCASSPTPRGATDTQYFGPGTRLTVL.

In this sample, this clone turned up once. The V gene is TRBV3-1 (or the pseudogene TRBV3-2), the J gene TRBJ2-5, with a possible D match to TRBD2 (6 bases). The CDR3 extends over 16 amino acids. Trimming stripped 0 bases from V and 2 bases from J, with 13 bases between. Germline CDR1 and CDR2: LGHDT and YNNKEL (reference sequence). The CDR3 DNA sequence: TGTGCCAGCAGCCAAGATCCGGGACTGGCACAAGAGACCCAGTACTTC. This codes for CASSQDPGLAQETQYF.

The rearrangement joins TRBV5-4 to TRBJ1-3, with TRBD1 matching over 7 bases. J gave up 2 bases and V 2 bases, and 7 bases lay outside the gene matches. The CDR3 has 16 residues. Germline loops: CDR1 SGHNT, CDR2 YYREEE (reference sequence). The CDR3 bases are TGTGCCAGCAGCTTTGGGGGACAGCCAACTGGAAACACCATATATTTT. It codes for CASSFGGQPTGNTIYF.

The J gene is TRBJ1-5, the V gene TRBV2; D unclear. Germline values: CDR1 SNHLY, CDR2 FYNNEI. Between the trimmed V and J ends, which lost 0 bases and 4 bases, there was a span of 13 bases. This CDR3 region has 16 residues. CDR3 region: CASSEARPGGNQPQHF. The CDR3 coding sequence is TGTGCCAGCAGTGAAGCTCGCCCGGGTGGAAATCAGCCCCAGCATTTT.